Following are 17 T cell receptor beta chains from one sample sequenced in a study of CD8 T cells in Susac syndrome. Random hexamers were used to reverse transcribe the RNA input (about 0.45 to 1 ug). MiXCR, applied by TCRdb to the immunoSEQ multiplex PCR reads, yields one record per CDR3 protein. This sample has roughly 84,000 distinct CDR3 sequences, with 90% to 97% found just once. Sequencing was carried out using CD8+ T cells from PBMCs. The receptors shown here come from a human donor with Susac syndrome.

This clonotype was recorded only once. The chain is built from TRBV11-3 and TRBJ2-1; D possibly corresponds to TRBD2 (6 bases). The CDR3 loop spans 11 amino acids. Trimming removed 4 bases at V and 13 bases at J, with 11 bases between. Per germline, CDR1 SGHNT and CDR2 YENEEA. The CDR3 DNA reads TGTGCCAGCAGCTCGGGCGGGACTCAGTTCTTC. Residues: CASSSGGTQFF. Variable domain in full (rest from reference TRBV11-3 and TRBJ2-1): EAGVVQSPRYKIIEKKQPVAFWCNPISGHNTLYWYLQNLGQGPELLIRYENEEAVDDSQLPKDRFSAERLKGVDSTLKIQPAELGDSAVYLCASSSGGTQFFGPGTRLTVL.

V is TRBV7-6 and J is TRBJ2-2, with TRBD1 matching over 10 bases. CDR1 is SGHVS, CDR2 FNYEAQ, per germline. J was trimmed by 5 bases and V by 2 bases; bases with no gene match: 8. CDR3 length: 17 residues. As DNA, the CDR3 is TGTGCCAGCAGCTTATGGGACAGGGGCGGTGTGACCGGGGAGCTGTTTTTT. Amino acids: CASSLWDRGGVTGELFF.

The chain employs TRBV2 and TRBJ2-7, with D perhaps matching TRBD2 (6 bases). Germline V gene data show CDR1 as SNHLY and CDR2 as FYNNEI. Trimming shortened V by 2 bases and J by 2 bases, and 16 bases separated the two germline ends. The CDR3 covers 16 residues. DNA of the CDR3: TGTGCCAGCAGTGAATTATGGGGGGATCGGACCTACGAGCAGTACGTC. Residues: CASSELWGDRTYEQYV.

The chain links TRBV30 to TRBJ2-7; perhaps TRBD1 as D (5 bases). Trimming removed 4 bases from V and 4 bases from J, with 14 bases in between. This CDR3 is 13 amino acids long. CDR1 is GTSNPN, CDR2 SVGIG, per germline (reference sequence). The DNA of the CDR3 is TGTGCCTGGAACCCCACAGGAGTATACGAGCAGTACTTC. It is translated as CAWNPTGVYEQYF.

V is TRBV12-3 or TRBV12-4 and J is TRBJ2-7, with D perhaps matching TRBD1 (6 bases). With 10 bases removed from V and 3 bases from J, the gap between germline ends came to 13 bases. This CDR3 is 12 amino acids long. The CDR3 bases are TGTGCCACCTCGGGACACCTCTACGAGCAGTACTTC. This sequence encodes CATSGHLYEQYF.

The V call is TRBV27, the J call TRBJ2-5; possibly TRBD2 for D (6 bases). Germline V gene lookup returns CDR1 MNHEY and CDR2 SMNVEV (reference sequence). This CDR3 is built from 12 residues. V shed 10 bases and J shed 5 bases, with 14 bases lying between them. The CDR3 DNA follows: TGTGCCATCGTCAGTGGAGGGGAGACCCAGTACTTC. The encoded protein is CAIVSGGETQYF.

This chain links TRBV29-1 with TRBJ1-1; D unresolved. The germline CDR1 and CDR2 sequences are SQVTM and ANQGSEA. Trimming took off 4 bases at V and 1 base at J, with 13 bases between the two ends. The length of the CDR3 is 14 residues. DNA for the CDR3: TGCAGCGTTGGGCTCCTCGATGGGAACACTGAAGCTTTCTTT. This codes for CSVGLLDGNTEAFF.

The CDR3 loop reads CASSQRAASWTGPTRGYTF. The CDR3 nucleotides read TGTGCCAGCAGCCAACGCGCAGCTTCATGGACAGGTCCCACGCGGGGCTACACCTTC. V gene TRBV3-1 combines with J gene TRBJ1-2; 7 positions match TRBD1. The germline CDR1 and CDR2 sequences are LGHDT and YNNKEL (reference sequence). The length of the CDR3 is 19 residues. V shed 2 bases, J shed 8 bases, and the junction held 23 bases outside the gene matches.

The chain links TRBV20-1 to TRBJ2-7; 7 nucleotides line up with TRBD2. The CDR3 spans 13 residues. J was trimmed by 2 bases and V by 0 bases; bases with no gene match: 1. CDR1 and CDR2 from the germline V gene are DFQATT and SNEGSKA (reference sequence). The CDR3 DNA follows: TGCAGTGCTAGAGAGGGGGGGACCTACGAGCAGTACTTC. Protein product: CSAREGGTYEQYF.

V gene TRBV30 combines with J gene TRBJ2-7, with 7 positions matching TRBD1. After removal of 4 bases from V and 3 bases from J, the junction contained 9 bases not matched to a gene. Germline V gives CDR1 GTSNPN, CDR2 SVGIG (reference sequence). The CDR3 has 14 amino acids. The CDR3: CAWTRQGSSYEQYF. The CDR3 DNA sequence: TGTGCCTGGACCCGACAGGGTAGTAGCTACGAGCAGTACTTC.

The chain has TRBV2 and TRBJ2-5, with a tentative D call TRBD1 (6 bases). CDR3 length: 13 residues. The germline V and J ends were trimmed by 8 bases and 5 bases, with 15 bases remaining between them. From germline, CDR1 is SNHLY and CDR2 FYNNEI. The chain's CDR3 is CASLLQGAETQYF. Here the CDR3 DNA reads TGTGCCAGCCTCCTACAGGGTGCGGAGACCCAGTACTTC.

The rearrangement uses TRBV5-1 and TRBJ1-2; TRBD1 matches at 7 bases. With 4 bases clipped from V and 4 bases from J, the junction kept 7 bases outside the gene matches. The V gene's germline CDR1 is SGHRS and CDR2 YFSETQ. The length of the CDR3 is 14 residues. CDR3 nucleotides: TGCGCCAGCAGCGGCACACAGGGGATCTATGGCTACACCTTC. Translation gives CASSGTQGIYGYTF.

CDR3 loop: CASSVDGNTIYF. The CDR3 region has the DNA TGTGCCAGCAGCGTAGATGGAAACACCATATATTTT. This chain joins TRBV9 and TRBJ1-3; D is ambiguous. This CDR3 has 12 amino acids. V lost 0 bases and J lost 3, with 1 base in between. Germline lookup yields CDR1 SGDLS and CDR2 YYNGEE.

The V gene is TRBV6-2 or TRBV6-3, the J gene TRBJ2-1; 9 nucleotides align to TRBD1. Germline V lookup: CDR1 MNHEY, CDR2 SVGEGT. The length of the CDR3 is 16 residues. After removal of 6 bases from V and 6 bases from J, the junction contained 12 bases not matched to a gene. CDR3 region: CASSQPLGDRVNEQFF. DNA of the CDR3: TGTGCCAGCAGCCAGCCCCTTGGGGACAGGGTCAATGAGCAGTTCTTC.

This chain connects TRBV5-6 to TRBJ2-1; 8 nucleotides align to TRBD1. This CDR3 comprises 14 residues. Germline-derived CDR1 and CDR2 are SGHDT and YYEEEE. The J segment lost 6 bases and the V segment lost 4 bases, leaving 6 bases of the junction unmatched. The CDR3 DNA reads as TGTGCCAGCAGCGTAACCGGGACAGGCAATGAGCAGTTCTTC. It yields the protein CASSVTGTGNEQFF.

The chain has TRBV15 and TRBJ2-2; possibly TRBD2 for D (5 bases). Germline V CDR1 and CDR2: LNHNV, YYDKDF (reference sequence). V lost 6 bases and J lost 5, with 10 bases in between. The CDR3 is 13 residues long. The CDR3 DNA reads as TGTGCCACCAGACTAAGGAGGACCGGGGAGCTGTTTTTT. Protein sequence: CATRLRRTGELFF.

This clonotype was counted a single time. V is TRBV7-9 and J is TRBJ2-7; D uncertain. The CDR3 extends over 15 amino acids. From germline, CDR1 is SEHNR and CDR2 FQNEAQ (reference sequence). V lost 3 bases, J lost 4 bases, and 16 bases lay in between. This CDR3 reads CASSLKTERAYEQYF. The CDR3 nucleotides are TGTGCCAGCAGCTTGAAAACGGAAAGGGCTTACGAGCAGTACTTC.